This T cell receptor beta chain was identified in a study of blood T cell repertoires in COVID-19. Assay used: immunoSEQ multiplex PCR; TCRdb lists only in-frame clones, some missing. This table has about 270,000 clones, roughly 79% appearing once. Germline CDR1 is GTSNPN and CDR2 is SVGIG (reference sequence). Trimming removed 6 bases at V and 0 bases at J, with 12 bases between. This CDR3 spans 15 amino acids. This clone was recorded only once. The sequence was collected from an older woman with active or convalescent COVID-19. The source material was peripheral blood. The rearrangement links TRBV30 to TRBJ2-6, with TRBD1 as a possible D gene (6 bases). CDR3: CACGRGDSGANVLTF. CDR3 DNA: TGTGCCTGCGGCAGGGGCGACTCTGGGGCCAACGTCCTGACTTTC.